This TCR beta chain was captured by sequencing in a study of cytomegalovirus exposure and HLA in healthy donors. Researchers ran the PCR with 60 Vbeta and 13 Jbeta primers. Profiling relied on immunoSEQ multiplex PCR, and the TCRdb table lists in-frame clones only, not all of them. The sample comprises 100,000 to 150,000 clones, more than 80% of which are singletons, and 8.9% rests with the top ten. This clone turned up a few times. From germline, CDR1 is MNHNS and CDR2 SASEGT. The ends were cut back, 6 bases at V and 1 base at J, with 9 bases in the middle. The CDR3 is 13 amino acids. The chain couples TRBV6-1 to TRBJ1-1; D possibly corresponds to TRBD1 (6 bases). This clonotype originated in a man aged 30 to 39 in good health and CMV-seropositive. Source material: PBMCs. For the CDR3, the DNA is TGTGCCAGCAGCCGGGACACGAACACTGAAGCTTTCTTT. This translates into CASSRDTNTEAFF.